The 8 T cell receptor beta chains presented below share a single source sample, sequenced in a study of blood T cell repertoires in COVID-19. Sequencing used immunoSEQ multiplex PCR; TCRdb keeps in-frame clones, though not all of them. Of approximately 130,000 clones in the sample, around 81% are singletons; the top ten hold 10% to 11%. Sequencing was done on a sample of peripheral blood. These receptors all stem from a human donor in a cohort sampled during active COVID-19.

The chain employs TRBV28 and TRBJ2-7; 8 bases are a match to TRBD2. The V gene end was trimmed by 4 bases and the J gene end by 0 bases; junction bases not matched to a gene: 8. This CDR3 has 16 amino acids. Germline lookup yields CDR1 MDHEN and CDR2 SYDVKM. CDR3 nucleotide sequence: TGTGCCAGCAGTTGGGGAACCGGGACTAGCTCCTACGAGCAGTACTTC. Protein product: CASSWGTGTSSYEQYF.

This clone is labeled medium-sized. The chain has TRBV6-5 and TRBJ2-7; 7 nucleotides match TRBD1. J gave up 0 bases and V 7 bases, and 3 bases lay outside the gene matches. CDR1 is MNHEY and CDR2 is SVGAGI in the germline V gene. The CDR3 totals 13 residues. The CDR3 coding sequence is TGTGCCAGCAACCGGGACAGCTCCTACGAGCAGTACTTC. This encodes CASNRDSSYEQYF.

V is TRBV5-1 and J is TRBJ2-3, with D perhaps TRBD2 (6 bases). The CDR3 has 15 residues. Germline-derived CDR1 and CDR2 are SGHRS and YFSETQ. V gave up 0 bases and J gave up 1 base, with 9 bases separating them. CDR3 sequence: CASSLVASGTDTQYF. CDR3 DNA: TGCGCCAGCAGCTTGGTTGCTAGCGGCACAGATACGCAGTATTTT.

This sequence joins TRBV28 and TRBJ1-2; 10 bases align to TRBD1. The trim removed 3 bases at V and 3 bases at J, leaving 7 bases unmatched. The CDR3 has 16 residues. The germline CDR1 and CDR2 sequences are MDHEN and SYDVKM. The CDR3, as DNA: TGTGCCAGCAGTTTCCTCATTGGACAGGGGGACTATGGCTACACCTTC. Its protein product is CASSFLIGQGDYGYTF.

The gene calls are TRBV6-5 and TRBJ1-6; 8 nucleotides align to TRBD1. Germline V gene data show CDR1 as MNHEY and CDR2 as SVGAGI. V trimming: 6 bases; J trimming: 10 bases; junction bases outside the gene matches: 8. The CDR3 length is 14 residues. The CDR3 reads CASRFNRGRSPLHF. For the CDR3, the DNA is TGTGCCAGCAGGTTTAACAGGGGGAGGTCACCCCTCCACTTT.

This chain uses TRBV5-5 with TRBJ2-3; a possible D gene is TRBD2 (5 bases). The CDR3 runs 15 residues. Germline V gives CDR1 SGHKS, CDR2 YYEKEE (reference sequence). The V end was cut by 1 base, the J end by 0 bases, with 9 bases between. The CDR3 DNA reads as TGTGCCAGCAGCTTGAGCGGCATTAGCACAGATACGCAGTATTTT. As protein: CASSLSGISTDTQYF. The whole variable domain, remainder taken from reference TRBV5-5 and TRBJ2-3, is DAGVTQSPTHLIKTRGQQVTLRCSPISGHKSVSWYQQVLGQGPQFIFQYYEKEERGRGNFPDRFSARQFPNYSSELNVNALLLGDSALYLCASSLSGISTDTQYFGPGTRLTVL.

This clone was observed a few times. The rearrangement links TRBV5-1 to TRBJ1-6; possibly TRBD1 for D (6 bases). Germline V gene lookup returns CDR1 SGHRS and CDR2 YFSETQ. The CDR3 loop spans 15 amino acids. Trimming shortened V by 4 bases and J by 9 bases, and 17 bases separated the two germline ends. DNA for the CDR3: TGCGCCAGCAGCCTAAGGACAGTTTTCAGTTCACCCCTCCACTTT. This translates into CASSLRTVFSSPLHF.

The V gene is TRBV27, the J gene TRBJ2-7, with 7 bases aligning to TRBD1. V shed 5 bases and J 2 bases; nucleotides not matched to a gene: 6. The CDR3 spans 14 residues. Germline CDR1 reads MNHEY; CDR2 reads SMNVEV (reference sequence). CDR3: CASSPRTGPYEQYF. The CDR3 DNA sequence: TGTGCCAGCAGTCCCCGGACAGGTCCCTACGAGCAGTACTTC.